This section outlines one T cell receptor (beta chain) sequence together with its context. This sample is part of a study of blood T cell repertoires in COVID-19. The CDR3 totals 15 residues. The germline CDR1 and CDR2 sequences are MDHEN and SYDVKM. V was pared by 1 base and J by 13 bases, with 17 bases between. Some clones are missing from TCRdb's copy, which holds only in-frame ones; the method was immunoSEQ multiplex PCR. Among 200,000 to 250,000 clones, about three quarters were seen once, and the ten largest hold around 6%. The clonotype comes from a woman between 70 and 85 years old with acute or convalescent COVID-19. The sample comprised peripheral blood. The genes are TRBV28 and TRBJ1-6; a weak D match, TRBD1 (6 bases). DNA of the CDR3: TGTGCCAGCAGTTTATCCGGGGGGCCCCCGACCCCCCTCCACTTT. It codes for CASSLSGGPPTPLHF.